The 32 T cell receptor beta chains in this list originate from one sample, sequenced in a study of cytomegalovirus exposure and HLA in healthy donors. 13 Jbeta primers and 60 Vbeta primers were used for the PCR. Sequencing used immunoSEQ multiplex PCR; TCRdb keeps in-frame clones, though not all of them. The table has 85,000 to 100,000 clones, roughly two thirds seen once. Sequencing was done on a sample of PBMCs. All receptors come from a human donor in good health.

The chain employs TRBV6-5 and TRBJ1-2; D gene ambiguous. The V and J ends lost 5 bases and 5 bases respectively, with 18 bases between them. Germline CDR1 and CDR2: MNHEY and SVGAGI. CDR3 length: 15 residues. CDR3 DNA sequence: TGTGCCAGCAGTAAAAACGGCAGGCAAGCATATGGCTACACCTTC. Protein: CASSKNGRQAYGYTF.

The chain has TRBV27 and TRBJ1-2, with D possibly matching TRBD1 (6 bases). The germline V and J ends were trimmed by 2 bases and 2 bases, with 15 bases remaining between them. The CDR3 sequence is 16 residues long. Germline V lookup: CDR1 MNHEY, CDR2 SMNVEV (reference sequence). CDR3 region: CASSLKARGINYGYTF. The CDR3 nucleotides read TGTGCCAGCAGTTTAAAGGCCAGGGGCATCAACTATGGCTACACCTTC.

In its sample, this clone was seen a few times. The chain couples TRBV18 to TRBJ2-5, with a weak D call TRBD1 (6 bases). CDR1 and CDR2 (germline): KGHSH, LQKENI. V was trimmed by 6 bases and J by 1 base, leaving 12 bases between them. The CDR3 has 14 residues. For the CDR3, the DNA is TGTGCCAGCTCCGAAGGGGGAAGCCAAGAGACCCAGTACTTC. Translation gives CASSEGGSQETQYF.

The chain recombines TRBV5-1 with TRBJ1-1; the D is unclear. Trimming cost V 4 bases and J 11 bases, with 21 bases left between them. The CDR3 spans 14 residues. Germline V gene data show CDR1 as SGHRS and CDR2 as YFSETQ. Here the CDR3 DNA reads TGCGCCAGCAGCCAGACACCGCCGAACGGGGAGGCTTTCTTT. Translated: CASSQTPPNGEAFF. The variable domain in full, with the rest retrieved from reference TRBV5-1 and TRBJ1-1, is KAGVTQTPRYLIKTRGQQVTLSCSPISGHRSVSWYQQTPGQGLQFLFEYFSETQRNKGNFPGRFSGRQFSNSRSEMNVSTLELGDSALYLCASSQTPPNGEAFFGQGTRLTVV.

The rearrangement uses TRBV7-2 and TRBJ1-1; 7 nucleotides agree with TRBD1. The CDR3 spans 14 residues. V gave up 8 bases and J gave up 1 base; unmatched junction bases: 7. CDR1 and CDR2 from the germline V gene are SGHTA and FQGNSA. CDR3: CASSTGQENTEAFF. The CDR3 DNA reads TGTGCCAGCTCGACAGGACAGGAGAACACTGAAGCTTTCTTT. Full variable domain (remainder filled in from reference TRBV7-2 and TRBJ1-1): GAGVSQSPSNKVTEKGKDVELRCDPISGHTALYWYRQSLGQGLEFLIYFQGNSAPDKSGLPSDRFSAERTGGSVSTLTIQRTQQEDSAVYLCASSTGQENTEAFFGQGTRLTVV.

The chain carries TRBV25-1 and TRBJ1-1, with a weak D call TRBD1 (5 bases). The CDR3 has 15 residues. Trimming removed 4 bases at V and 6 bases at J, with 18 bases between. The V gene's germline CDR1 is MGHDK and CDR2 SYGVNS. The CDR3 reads CASSAWEAGIPEAFF. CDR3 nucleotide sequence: TGTGCCAGCAGTGCCTGGGAGGCAGGGATACCTGAAGCTTTCTTT.

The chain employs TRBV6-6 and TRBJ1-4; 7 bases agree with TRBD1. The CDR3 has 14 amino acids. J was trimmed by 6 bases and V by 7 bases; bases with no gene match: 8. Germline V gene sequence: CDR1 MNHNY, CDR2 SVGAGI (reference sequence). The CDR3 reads CASNQQGTDEKLFF. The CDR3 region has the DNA TGTGCCAGCAATCAACAGGGGACCGATGAAAAACTGTTTTTT.

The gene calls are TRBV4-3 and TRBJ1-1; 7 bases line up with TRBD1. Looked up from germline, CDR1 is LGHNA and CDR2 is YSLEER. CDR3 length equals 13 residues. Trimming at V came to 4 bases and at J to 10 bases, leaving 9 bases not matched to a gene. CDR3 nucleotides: TGCGCCAGCAGCCCTGACAGGGTGAGAGGAGCTTTCTTT. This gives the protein CASSPDRVRGAFF.

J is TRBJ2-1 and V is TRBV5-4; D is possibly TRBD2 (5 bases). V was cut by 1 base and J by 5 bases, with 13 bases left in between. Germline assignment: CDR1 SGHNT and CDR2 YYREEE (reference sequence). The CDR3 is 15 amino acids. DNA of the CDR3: TGTGCCAGCAGCTTGTTAGACTATACGAACAATGAGCAGTTCTTC. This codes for CASSLLDYTNNEQFF.

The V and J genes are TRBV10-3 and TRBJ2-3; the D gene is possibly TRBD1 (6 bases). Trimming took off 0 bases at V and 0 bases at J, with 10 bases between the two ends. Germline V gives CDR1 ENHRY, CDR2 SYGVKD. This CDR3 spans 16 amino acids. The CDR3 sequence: CAISESNRASTDTQYF. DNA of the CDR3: TGTGCCATCAGTGAGTCGAACAGGGCGAGCACAGATACGCAGTATTTT.

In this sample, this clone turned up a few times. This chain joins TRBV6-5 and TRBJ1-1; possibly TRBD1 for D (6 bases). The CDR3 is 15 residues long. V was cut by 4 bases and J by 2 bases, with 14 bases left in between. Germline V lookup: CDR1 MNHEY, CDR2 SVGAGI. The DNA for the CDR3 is TGTGCCAGCAGTTGGGAGGGGGGGGGTAACACTGAAGCTTTCTTT. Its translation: CASSWEGGGNTEAFF.

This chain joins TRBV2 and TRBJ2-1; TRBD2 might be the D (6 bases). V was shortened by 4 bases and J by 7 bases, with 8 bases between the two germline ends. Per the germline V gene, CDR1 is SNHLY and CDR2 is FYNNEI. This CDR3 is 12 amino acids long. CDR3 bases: TGTGCCAGCAGTGGTCTAGCGAATGAGCAGTTCTTC. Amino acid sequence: CASSGLANEQFF.

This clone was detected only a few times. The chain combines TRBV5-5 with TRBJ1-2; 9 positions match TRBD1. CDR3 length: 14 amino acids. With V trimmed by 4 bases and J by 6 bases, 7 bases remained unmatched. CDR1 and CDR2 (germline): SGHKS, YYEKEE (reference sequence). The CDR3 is CASSRAGTGNGYTF. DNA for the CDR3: TGTGCCAGCAGCCGCGCCGGGACAGGGAATGGCTACACCTTC. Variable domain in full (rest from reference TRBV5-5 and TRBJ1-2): DAGVTQSPTHLIKTRGQQVTLRCSPISGHKSVSWYQQVLGQGPQFIFQYYEKEERGRGNFPDRFSARQFPNYSSELNVNALLLGDSALYLCASSRAGTGNGYTFGSGTRLTVV.

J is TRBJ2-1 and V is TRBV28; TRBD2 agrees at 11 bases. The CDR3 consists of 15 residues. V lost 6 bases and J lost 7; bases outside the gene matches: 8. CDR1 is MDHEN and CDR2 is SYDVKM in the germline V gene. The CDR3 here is CASSLAGGPLNEQFF. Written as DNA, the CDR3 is TGTGCCAGCAGCTTAGCGGGGGGGCCTTTAAATGAGCAGTTCTTC.

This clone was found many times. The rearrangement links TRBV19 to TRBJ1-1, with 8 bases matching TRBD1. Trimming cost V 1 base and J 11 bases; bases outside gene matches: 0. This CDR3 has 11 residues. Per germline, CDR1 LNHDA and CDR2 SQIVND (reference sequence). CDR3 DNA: TGTGCCAGTAGTATAGGGGACAGGGCTTTCTTT. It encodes CASSIGDRAFF.

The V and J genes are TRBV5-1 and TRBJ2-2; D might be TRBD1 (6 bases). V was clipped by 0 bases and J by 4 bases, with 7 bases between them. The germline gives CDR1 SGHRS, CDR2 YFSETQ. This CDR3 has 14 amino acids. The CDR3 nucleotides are TGCGCCAGCAGCTTGGGACAGGTCACCGGGGAGCTGTTTTTT. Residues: CASSLGQVTGELFF.

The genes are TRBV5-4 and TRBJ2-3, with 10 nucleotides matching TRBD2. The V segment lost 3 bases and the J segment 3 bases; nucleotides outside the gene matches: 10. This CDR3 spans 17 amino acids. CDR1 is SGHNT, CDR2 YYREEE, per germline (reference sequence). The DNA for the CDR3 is TGTGCCAGCAGCTCGCAGCGGGGGGGCTTGGGGACAGATACGCAGTATTTT. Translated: CASSSQRGGLGTDTQYF.

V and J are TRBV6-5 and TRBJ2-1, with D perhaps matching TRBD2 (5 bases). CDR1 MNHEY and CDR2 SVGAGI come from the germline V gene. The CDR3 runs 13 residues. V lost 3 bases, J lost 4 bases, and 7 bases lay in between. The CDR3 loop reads CASSYREYNEQFF. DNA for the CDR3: TGTGCCAGCAGTTATCGGGAATACAATGAGCAGTTCTTC.

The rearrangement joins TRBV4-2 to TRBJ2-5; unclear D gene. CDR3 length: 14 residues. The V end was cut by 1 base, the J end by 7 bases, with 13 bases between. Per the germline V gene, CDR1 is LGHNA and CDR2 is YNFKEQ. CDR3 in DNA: TGTGCCAGCAGCCAAGTAGACACCCTGGGGACCCAGTACTTC. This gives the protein CASSQVDTLGTQYF.

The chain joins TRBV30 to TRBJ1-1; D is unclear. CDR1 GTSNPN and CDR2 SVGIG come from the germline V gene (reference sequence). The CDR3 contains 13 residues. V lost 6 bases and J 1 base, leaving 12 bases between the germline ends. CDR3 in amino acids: CACPKPGNTEAFF. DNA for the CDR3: TGTGCCTGCCCTAAACCGGGGAACACTGAAGCTTTCTTT.

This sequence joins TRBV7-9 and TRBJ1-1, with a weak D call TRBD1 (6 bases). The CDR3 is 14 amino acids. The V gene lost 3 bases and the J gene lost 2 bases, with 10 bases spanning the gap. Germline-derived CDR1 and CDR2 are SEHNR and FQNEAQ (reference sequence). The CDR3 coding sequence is TGTGCCAGCAGCTTGCAACAGGGCAACACTGAAGCTTTCTTT. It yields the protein CASSLQQGNTEAFF. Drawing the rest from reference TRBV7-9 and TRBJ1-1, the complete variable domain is DTGVSQNPRHKITKRGQNVTFRCDPISEHNRLYWYRQTLGQGPEFLTYFQNEAQLEKSRLLSDRFSAERPKGSFSTLEIQRTEQGDSAMYLCASSLQQGNTEAFFGQGTRLTVV.

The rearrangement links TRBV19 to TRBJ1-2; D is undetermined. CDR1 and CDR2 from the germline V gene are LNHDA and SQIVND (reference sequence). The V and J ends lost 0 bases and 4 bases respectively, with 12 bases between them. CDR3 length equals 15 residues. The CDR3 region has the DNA TGTGCCAGTAGTATAGATACTGGCAGGATCTATGGCTACACCTTC. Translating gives CASSIDTGRIYGYTF.

Here the CDR3 reads CASSVGGLFGYTF. Written as DNA, the CDR3 is TGTGCCAGCAGCGTAGGCGGACTATTTGGCTACACCTTC. The chain combines TRBV9 with TRBJ1-2; D unresolved. This CDR3 has 13 residues. The V gene's germline CDR1 is SGDLS and CDR2 YYNGEE. V was pared by 0 bases and J by 7 bases, with 10 bases between.

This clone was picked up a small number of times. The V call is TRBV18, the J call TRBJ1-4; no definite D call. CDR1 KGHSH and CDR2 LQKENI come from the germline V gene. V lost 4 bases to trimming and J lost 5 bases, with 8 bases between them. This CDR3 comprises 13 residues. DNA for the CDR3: TGTGCCAGCTCACGCGCTCCCAATGAAAAACTGTTTTTT. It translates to CASSRAPNEKLFF.

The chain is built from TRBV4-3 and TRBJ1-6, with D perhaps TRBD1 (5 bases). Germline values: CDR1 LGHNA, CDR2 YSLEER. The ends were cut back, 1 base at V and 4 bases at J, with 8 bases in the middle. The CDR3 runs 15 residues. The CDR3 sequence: CASSQAGGYNSPLHF. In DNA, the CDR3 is TGCGCCAGCAGCCAAGCCGGGGGATATAATTCACCCCTCCACTTT.

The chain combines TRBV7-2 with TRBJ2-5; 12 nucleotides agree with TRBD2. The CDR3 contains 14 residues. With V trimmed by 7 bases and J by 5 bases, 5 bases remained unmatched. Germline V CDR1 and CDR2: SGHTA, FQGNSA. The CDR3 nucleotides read TGTGCCAGCACCCGACTAGCGGGGGAGGAGACCCAGTACTTC. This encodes CASTRLAGEETQYF.

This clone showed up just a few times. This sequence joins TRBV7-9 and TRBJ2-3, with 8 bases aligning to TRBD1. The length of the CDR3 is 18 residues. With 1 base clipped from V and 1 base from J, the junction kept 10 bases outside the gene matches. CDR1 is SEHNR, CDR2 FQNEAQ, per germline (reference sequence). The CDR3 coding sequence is TGTGCCAGCAGCTTAGTGGCCCGGACAGGGTGGGGCACAGATACGCAGTATTTT. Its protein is CASSLVARTGWGTDTQYF.

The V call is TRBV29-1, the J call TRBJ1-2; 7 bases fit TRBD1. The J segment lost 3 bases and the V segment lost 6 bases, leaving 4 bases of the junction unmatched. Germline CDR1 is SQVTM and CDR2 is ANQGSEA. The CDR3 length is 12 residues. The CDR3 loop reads CSVLDRDYGYTF. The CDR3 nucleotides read TGCAGCGTCTTAGACAGGGACTATGGCTACACCTTC. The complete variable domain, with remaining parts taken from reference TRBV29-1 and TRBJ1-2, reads SAVISQKPSRDICQRGTSLTIQCQVDSQVTMMFWYRQQPGQSLTLIATANQGSEATYESGFVIDKFPISRPNLTFSTLTVSNMSPEDSSIYLCSVLDRDYGYTFGSGTRLTVV.

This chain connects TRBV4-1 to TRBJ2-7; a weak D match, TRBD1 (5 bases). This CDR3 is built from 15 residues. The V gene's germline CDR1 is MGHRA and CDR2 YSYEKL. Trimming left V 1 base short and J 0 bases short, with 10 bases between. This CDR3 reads CASSQGKGYSYEQYF. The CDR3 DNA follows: TGCGCCAGCAGCCAAGGAAAGGGGTACTCCTACGAGCAGTACTTC.

The CDR3, as DNA: TGTGCCAGCAGCCCCCTAAAAGGCCTCTTGAGACAGGGTAACTATGGCTACACCTTC. This encodes CASSPLKGLLRQGNYGYTF. V is TRBV7-3 and J is TRBJ1-2, with 7 bases aligning to TRBD1. This CDR3 has 19 amino acids. Germline-derived CDR1 and CDR2 are SGHTA and FQGTGA. V lost 5 bases and J lost 1; bases outside the gene matches: 19.

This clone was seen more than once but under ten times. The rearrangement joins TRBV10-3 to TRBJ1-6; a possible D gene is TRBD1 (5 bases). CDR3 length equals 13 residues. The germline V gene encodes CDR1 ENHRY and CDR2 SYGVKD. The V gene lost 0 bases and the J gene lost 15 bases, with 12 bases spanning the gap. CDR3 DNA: TGTGCCATCAGTGAGTCGTTGTGGGGCCGCCTCCACTTT. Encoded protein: CAISESLWGRLHF.

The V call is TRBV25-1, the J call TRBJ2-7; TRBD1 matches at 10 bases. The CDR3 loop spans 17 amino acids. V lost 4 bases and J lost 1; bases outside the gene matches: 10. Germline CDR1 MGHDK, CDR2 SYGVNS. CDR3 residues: CASSGRDRGLLSYEQYF. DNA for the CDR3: TGTGCCAGCAGTGGCAGGGACAGGGGACTTCTGTCCTACGAGCAGTACTTC.